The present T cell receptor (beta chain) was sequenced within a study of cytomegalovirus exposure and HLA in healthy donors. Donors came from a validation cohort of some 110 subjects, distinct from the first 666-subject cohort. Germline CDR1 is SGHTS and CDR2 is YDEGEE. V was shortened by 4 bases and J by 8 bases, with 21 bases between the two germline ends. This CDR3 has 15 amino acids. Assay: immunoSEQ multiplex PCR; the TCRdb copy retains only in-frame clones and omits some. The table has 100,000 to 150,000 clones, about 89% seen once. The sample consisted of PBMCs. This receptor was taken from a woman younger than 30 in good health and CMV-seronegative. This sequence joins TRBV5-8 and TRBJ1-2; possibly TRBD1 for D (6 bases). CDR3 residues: CASSLGHPSPMGYTF. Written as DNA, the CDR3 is TGTGCCAGCAGCCTGGGACACCCATCCCCTATGGGCTACACCTTC.